This T cell receptor beta chain was found in a study of molecular identifiers for immune sequencing clone quantification. Germline loops: CDR1 LNHDA, CDR2 SQIVND (reference sequence). The V and J ends lost 1 base and 8 bases respectively, with 6 bases between them. This CDR3 spans 12 amino acids. Making the bulk TCR libraries relied on previously described methods and listed TCR primers. TCRdb re-called the PCR reads through MiXCR, storing one row per CDR3 protein. The sample carries under 800,000 distinct CDR3 sequences, about 25% recorded once. The TCR comes from a human donor in good health. Some libraries in this study had Jurkat cell RNA spiked in. The gene calls are TRBV19 and TRBJ2-1; D is undetermined. The sample comprised naive CD8+ T cells from blood, with Jurkat cell RNA spiked in. This sample's subset: FACS-sorted CD8+CD4-CCR7+CD45RA+ naive T cells. The CDR3 DNA reads as TGTGCCAGTAGTATAGTAGCCTATGAGCAGTTCTTC. It yields the protein CASSIVAYEQFF.